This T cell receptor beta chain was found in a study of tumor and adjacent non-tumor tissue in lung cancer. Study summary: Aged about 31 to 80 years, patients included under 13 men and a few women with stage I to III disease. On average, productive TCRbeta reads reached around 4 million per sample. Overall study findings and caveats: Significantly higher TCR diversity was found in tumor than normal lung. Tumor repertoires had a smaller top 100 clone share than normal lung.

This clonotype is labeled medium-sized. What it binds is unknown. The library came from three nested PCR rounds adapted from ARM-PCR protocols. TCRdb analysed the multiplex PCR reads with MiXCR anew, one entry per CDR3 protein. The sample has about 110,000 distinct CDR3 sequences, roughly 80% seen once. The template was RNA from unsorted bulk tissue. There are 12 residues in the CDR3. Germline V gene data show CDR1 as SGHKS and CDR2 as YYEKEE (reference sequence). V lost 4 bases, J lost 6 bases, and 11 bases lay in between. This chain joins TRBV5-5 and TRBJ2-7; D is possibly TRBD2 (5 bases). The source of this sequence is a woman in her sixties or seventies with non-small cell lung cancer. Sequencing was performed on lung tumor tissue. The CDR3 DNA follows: TGTGCCAGCAGCCTGGACGCGGGCGAGCAGTACTTC. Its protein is CASSLDAGEQYF.